A selection of T cell receptor beta chains follows, all from one sample in a study of T cell changes during pregnancy in multiple sclerosis. Only in-frame clones appear in the TCRdb table, and some are missing; sequencing was by immunoSEQ multiplex PCR. The sample has more than 30,000 clones, 92% seen once. The sequenced sample consisted of PBMCs (not recorded whether the cells were cultured). The source is a female donor with multiple sclerosis, enrolled in a pregnancy study. Both conserved end residues are part of each CDR3. D genes are given only for firm matches. Clone size is stated in some rows and not others, as once, few, many or a class when expanded.

TRBV5-1	TRBD2	TRBJ2-1	-	CASSLRSGRVEQFF	TGCGCCAGCAGCTTGCGGAGCGGGAGGGTTGAGCAGTTCTTC
TRBV6-6	TRBD2	TRBJ2-1	-	CASSGLAGVKFF	TGTGCCAGCAGTGGGCTAGCGGGAGTTAAGTTCTTC
TRBV10-1	-	TRBJ2-1	-	CASSVGENEQFF	TGCGCCAGCAGTGTAGGTGAAAATGAGCAGTTCTTC
TRBV19	TRBD2	TRBJ2-7	-	CASSIGPPGLAGGAYEQYF	TGTGCCAGTAGTATAGGCCCCCCGGGACTAGCGGGAGGAGCCTACGAGCAGTACTTC
TRBV7-3	TRBD1	TRBJ2-5	-	CASSLWDSQTQYF	TGTGCCAGCAGCTTATGGGACAGCCAGACCCAGTACTTC
TRBV19	-	TRBJ1-2	-	CASSIFEAHYGYTF	TGTGCCAGTAGTATTTTTGAAGCCCACTATGGCTACACCTTC
TRBV18	-	TRBJ2-3	-	CASSPGGQFTDTQYF	TGTGCCAGCTCACCTGGGGGGCAGTTCACAGATACGCAGTATTTT
TRBV9	-	TRBJ1-1	once	CASSVLGSLDTEAFF	TGTGCCAGCAGCGTACTGGGCAGCTTAGACACTGAAGCTTTCTTT
TRBV28	-	TRBJ1-5	-	CASSLQETNQPQHF	TGTGCCAGCAGTTTACAGGAAACGAATCAGCCCCAGCATTTT
TRBV2	TRBD1	TRBJ2-1	-	CASNEDRGLDNEQFF	TGTGCCAGCAACGAGGACAGGGGATTGGACAATGAGCAGTTCTTC
TRBV15	TRBD2	TRBJ2-1	-	CATSRSSGSHNEQFF	TGTGCCACCAGCAGGTCGAGCGGGAGTCATAATGAGCAGTTCTTC
TRBV4-3	TRBD2	TRBJ2-3	-	CASSQDYVGAAGGEDTQYF	TGCGCCAGCAGCCAAGACTATGTAGGAGCCGCGGGAGGGGAAGATACGCAGTATTTT
TRBV5-4	-	TRBJ1-2	-	CASRTVSNYGYTF	TGTGCCAGCCGGACCGTGTCTAACTATGGCTACACCTTC
TRBV18	TRBD1	TRBJ1-5	-	CASSPNRDSLDSNQPQHF	TGTGCCAGCTCACCAAACCGGGACAGCTTGGATAGCAATCAGCCCCAGCATTTT
TRBV10-2	-	TRBJ1-1	-	CASCIQENTEAFF	TGCGCCAGCTGTATACAGGAGAACACTGAAGCTTTCTTT
TRBV5-8	-	TRBJ1-5	-	CASSPGSRDPNQPQHF	TGTGCCAGCAGTCCCGGGTCCCGGGATCCGAATCAGCCCCAGCATTTT
TRBV7-9	-	TRBJ1-2	-	CASSLKVWLRGYTF	TGTGCCAGCAGCTTAAAGGTGTGGCTGCGCGGCTACACCTTC
TRBV5-5	-	TRBJ2-5	once	CASSLAVEAGLGRETQYF	TGTGCCAGCAGCTTGGCGGTGGAGGCGGGCTTAGGCCGGGAGACCCAGTACTTC
TRBV4-2	-	TRBJ2-1	-	CASSQGRGSSYNEQFF	TGTGCCAGCAGCCAAGGGCGGGGAAGCTCCTACAATGAGCAGTTCTTC
TRBV11-2	TRBD1	TRBJ1-4	-	CASSPLGGTGREKLFF	TGTGCCAGCAGCCCCTTGGGGGGGACAGGAAGAGAAAAACTGTTTTTT
TRBV4-3	TRBD2	TRBJ2-7	-	CASSRLAGDSYEQYF	TGCGCCAGCAGCCGACTAGCGGGGGACTCCTACGAGCAGTACTTC
TRBV5-4	-	TRBJ1-1	-	CASSLAQAGYSEAFF	TGTGCCAGCAGCTTGGCTCAGGCTGGCTATTCTGAAGCTTTCTTT
TRBV19	-	TRBJ1-1	-	CASSTEQGTTEAFF	TGTGCCAGTAGTACAGAACAGGGCACCACTGAAGCTTTCTTT
TRBV30	-	TRBJ2-1	-	CAWSPQYNEQFF	TGTGCCTGGTCCCCACAGTACAATGAGCAGTTCTTC